The 27 T cell receptor beta chains presented below share a single source sample, sequenced in a study of T-cell memory formation after mild COVID-19. TCRdb re-derived calls from the 5' RACE reads in MiXCR, one entry per CDR3 protein. The sample lists fewer than 400,000 distinct CDR3 sequences, around a sixth occurring once. Sequenced sample: PBMCs or a T cell subset sorted from them (not recorded which). Receptors originate from a man younger than 35 who had mild COVID-19 (a few samples of this study predate the infection). Cell type and time point are not known.

The chain has TRBV6-5 and TRBJ1-6, with 8 bases identical to TRBD1. The CDR3 totals 16 residues. Trimming removed 0 bases from V and 6 bases from J; junction bases left unmatched: 4. The germline gives CDR1 MNHEY, CDR2 SVGAGI. The CDR3 protein is CASSYSLQGGNSPLHF. CDR3 nucleotides: TGTGCCAGCAGTTACTCGCTACAGGGGGGTAATTCACCCCTCCACTTT.

This clonotype was seen more than once but under ten times. The rearrangement uses TRBV11-2 and TRBJ1-2, with D possibly TRBD1 on 5 matching bases. Germline V gives CDR1 SGHAT, CDR2 FQNNGV. The germline V and J ends were trimmed by 5 bases and 2 bases, with 12 bases remaining between them. The CDR3 spans 14 residues. The CDR3 region is CASSPPGQNYGYTF. Here the CDR3 DNA reads TGTGCCAGCAGCCCCCCGGGGCAGAACTATGGCTACACCTTC.

This clonotype was seen more than once but under ten times. The rearrangement links TRBV18 to TRBJ1-4; tentative D call: TRBD1 (6 bases). This CDR3 comprises 13 residues. In germline, CDR1 is KGHSH, CDR2 LQKENI. The V and J ends lost 5 bases and 7 bases respectively, with 11 bases between them. CDR3 nucleotides: TGTGCCAGCTCAGCTCAGGGGATTGAAAAACTGTTTTTT. Its protein is CASSAQGIEKLFF.

This chain joins TRBV20-1 and TRBJ2-5; D is undetermined. In germline, CDR1 is DFQATT, CDR2 SNEGSKA (reference sequence). The CDR3 extends over 10 amino acids. The V gene lost 2 bases and the J gene lost 2 bases, with 0 bases spanning the gap. CDR3 loop: CSARQETQYF. The CDR3 coding sequence is TGCAGTGCTAGACAAGAGACCCAGTACTTC.

This clonotype was counted only a few times. CDR3 amino acids: CSALGDSSGANVLTF. The CDR3 nucleotides are TGCAGCGCCCTGGGGGACAGCTCTGGGGCCAACGTCCTGACTTTC. The J gene is TRBJ2-6, the V gene TRBV29-1, with 7 bases fitting TRBD1. The J segment lost 0 bases and the V segment lost 7 bases, leaving 6 bases of the junction unmatched. The V gene's germline CDR1 is SQVTM and CDR2 ANQGSEA. The CDR3 runs 15 residues.

This clonotype showed up many times. The J gene is TRBJ1-2, the V gene TRBV5-5, with 7 bases fitting TRBD1. Germline CDR1 is SGHKS and CDR2 is YYEKEE (reference sequence). V trimming: 4 bases; J trimming: 2 bases; junction bases outside the gene matches: 5. CDR3 length equals 14 residues. This CDR3 is CASSPGDSNYGYTF. CDR3 nucleotides: TGTGCCAGCAGCCCGGGGGACAGCAACTATGGCTACACCTTC. The full variable domain, rest sourced from reference TRBV5-5 and TRBJ1-2, is DAGVTQSPTHLIKTRGQQVTLRCSPISGHKSVSWYQQVLGQGPQFIFQYYEKEERGRGNFPDRFSARQFPNYSSELNVNALLLGDSALYLCASSPGDSNYGYTFGSGTRLTVV.

This clonotype showed up just once. The rearrangement links TRBV9 to TRBJ2-7; 9 nucleotides agree with TRBD1. The CDR3 contains 12 residues. In germline, CDR1 is SGDLS, CDR2 YYNGEE. V shed 7 bases and J 3 bases; nucleotides not matched to a gene: 2. DNA for the CDR3: TGTGCCAGCGGGGACAGGGTCTACGAGCAGTACTTC. Translating it yields CASGDRVYEQYF.

This clonotype was counted a few times. V is TRBV24-1 and J is TRBJ2-1, with TRBD2 matching 11 bases. V shed 4 bases and J 2 bases; nucleotides not matched to a gene: 3. Germline V lookup: CDR1 KGHDR, CDR2 SFDVKD. CDR3 length equals 16 residues. DNA of the CDR3: TGTGCCACCAGTGAAGCTAGCGGGGGGACCTACAATGAGCAGTTCTTC. It specifies CATSEASGGTYNEQFF.

This clonotype was observed a handful of times. The chain has TRBV6-5 and TRBJ2-3, with a weak D call TRBD2 (7 bases). From germline, CDR1 is MNHEY and CDR2 SVGAGI. V was pared by 5 bases and J by 7 bases, with 13 bases between. The CDR3 consists of 13 residues. CDR3 coding DNA: TGTGCCAGCAGTGGGGGGGGCCAATATACGCAGTATTTT. It yields the protein CASSGGGQYTQYF.

The chain carries TRBV6-2 or TRBV6-3 and TRBJ1-5; D is unresolved. With 1 base removed from V and 2 bases from J, the gap between germline ends came to 6 bases. Germline CDR1 and CDR2: MNHEY and SVGEGT. The CDR3 is 14 residues long. The DNA for the CDR3 is TGTGCCAGCAGTTACTGGGGAGGCAATCAGCCCCAGCATTTT. Its protein is CASSYWGGNQPQHF.

This clonotype has a handful of counts. The gene calls are TRBV7-8 and TRBJ2-5, with 7 bases identical to TRBD1. The V segment lost 6 bases and the J segment 2 bases; nucleotides outside the gene matches: 9. The germline gives CDR1 SGHVS, CDR2 FQNEAQ. The CDR3 has 15 amino acids. As DNA, the CDR3 is TGTGCCAGCAGACCCAACAGGGGCGAACAAGAGACCCAGTACTTC. It specifies CASRPNRGEQETQYF.

This clonotype occurred many times. The chain has TRBV5-1 and TRBJ1-2, with a tentative D call TRBD1 (5 bases). Germline V gives CDR1 SGHRS, CDR2 YFSETQ. This CDR3 has 13 residues. V lost 4 bases and J 8 bases, leaving 15 bases between the germline ends. The CDR3 is CASSVMPGRGYTF. CDR3 coding DNA: TGCGCCAGCAGCGTGATGCCGGGACGGGGCTACACCTTC.

In this sample, this clonotype turned up many times. The J gene is TRBJ2-2, the V gene TRBV7-9, with 9 bases fitting TRBD1. Trimming cost V 4 bases and J 6 bases; bases outside gene matches: 12. This CDR3 is 17 amino acids long. Germline V gene sequence: CDR1 SEHNR, CDR2 FQNEAQ (reference sequence). The CDR3 DNA sequence: TGTGCCAGCAGCTCGAGTTACCGAAGGACAGGGGCCGGGGAGCTGTTTTTT. Translating it yields CASSSSYRRTGAGELFF.

The chain employs TRBV7-3 and TRBJ2-6; D gene uncertain. Germline V gene data show CDR1 as SGHTA and CDR2 as FQGTGA. The CDR3 is 16 amino acids. Between the trimmed V and J ends, which lost 4 bases and 0 bases, there was a span of 10 bases. The CDR3 spells CASSSMVGSGANVLTF. For the CDR3, the DNA is TGTGCCAGCAGCTCCATGGTCGGCTCTGGGGCCAACGTCCTGACTTTC. Full variable domain (outside the CDR3, taken from reference TRBV7-3 and TRBJ2-6): GAGVSQTPSNKVTEKGKYVELRCDPISGHTALYWYRQSLGQGPEFLIYFQGTGAADDSGLPNDRFFAVRPEGSVSTLKIQRTERGDSAVYLCASSSMVGSGANVLTFGAGSRLTVL.

The chain employs TRBV20-1 and TRBJ1-2, with D unclear. Germline CDR1 is DFQATT and CDR2 is SNEGSKA (reference sequence). The CDR3 length is 11 residues. Trimming removed 4 bases at V and 2 bases at J, with 5 bases between. The CDR3 nucleotides are TGCAGTGCTACCGGGAACTATGGCTACACCTTC. Its protein product is CSATGNYGYTF.

This clonotype turned up a few times. The genes are TRBV7-2 and TRBJ1-1; D gene unclear. V was trimmed by 0 bases and J by 4 bases, leaving 12 bases between them. This CDR3 contains 15 residues. The germline V gene has CDR1 SGHTA and CDR2 FQGNSA. The DNA for the CDR3 is TGTGCCAGCAGCTTAGCGGCCAGAGAGGCCACTGAAGCTTTCTTT. This gives the protein CASSLAAREATEAFF.

This chain joins TRBV6-2 or TRBV6-3 and TRBJ2-5; D call uncertain. The CDR3 is 13 residues long. CDR1 MNHEY and CDR2 SVGEGT come from the germline V gene. V lost 6 bases, J lost 1 base, and 9 bases lay in between. CDR3 DNA sequence: TGTGCCAGCAGCCGACGTACCCAAGAGACCCAGTACTTC. This gives the protein CASSRRTQETQYF.

In its sample, this clonotype was seen a few times. This sequence joins TRBV7-2 and TRBJ2-1, with 8 positions matching TRBD2. Trimming cost V 5 bases and J 7 bases; bases outside gene matches: 10. The CDR3 length is 15 residues. Germline-derived CDR1 and CDR2 are SGHTA and FQGNSA. CDR3 region: CASSLRLAGSNEQFF. The CDR3 DNA sequence: TGTGCCAGCAGCCTTAGGTTAGCGGGGAGTAATGAGCAGTTCTTC.

Only a few counts were recorded for this clonotype. The rearrangement uses TRBV4-3 and TRBJ2-5; TRBD2 agrees at 9 bases. From germline, CDR1 is LGHNA and CDR2 YSLEER. The V and J ends lost 1 base and 6 bases, in that order; junction bases with no gene match: 6. The CDR3 consists of 15 residues. The CDR3 region is CASSQGDSGGKTQYF. CDR3 DNA: TGCGCCAGCAGCCAAGGCGATAGCGGGGGAAAGACCCAGTACTTC.

As to this clonotype: One end of the junction varies from germline; a read error may be responsible. V and J are TRBV20-1 and TRBJ1-2; 7 bases align to TRBD1. Germline CDR1 and CDR2: DFQATT and SNEGSKA (reference sequence). The CDR3 has 12 amino acids. The CDR3 region is CSGDRSNYGYTF. CDR3 DNA sequence: TGTAGTGGGGACAGATCCAACTATGGCTACACCTTC.

This clonotype was observed at least ten times. This chain joins TRBV6-5 and TRBJ2-2; no firm D call. Germline CDR1 and CDR2: MNHEY and SVGAGI. The CDR3 runs to 15 residues. V was clipped by 0 bases and J by 7 bases, with 12 bases between them. CDR3 residues: CASSYSTSGHGELFF. CDR3 nucleotides: TGTGCCAGCAGTTACTCGACCTCGGGTCACGGGGAGCTGTTTTTT.

The J gene is TRBJ2-1, the V gene TRBV19; tentative D call: TRBD2 (7 bases). Per the germline V gene, CDR1 is LNHDA and CDR2 is SQIVND (reference sequence). The CDR3 extends over 12 amino acids. Trimming shortened V by 10 bases and J by 6 bases, and 13 bases separated the two germline ends. The DNA of the CDR3 is TGTGCCAACAGGGACTACTTCAATGAGCAGTTCTTC. Translation: CANRDYFNEQFF.

The chain has TRBV29-1 and TRBJ2-5, with a possible D match to TRBD1 (6 bases). CDR1 and CDR2 from the germline V gene are SQVTM and ANQGSEA. Trimming cost V 8 bases and J 5 bases, with 18 bases left between them. The CDR3 consists of 13 residues. CDR3 in DNA: TGCAGCCATGAGGGTCAGGGGTGGGAGACCCAGTACTTC. As protein: CSHEGQGWETQYF. Drawing the rest from reference TRBV29-1 and TRBJ2-5, the complete variable domain is SAVISQKPSRDICQRGTSLTIQCQVDSQVTMMFWYRQQPGQSLTLIATANQGSEATYESGFVIDKFPISRPNLTFSTLTVSNMSPEDSSIYLCSHEGQGWETQYFGPGTRLLVL.

The chain employs TRBV7-3 and TRBJ2-1, with TRBD1 as a possible D gene (5 bases). CDR1 SGHTA and CDR2 FQGTGA come from the germline V gene. The CDR3 loop spans 15 amino acids. V gave up 5 bases and J gave up 8 bases, with 19 bases separating them. CDR3 protein: CASSRRHRSSDEQFF. The CDR3 DNA is TGTGCCAGCAGCCGCCGGCACAGGTCGAGCGATGAGCAGTTCTTC. Full variable domain (rest looked up from reference TRBV7-3 and TRBJ2-1): GAGVSQTPSNKVTEKGKYVELRCDPISGHTALYWYRQSLGQGPEFLIYFQGTGAADDSGLPNDRFFAVRPEGSVSTLKIQRTERGDSAVYLCASSRRHRSSDEQFFGPGTRLTVL.

This clonotype was counted many times. The CDR3 DNA reads as TGTGCCAGCAGCTTAGGAGACTGGTCCGAGCAGTACTTC. Its protein product is CASSLGDWSEQYF. This rearrangement joins TRBV7-2 to TRBJ2-7; no firm D call. V was shortened by 1 base and J by 6 bases, with 10 bases between the two germline ends. Germline-derived CDR1 and CDR2 are SGHTA and FQGNSA. The CDR3 loop spans 13 amino acids. Full variable domain (missing parts from reference TRBV7-2 and TRBJ2-7): GAGVSQSPSNKVTEKGKDVELRCDPISGHTALYWYRQSLGQGLEFLIYFQGNSAPDKSGLPSDRFSAERTGGSVSTLTIQRTQQEDSAVYLCASSLGDWSEQYFGPGTRLTVT.

Only a few counts were recorded for this clonotype. The V call is TRBV6-2 or TRBV6-3, the J call TRBJ1-6, with 8 bases fitting TRBD1. Trimming at V came to 2 bases and at J to 5 bases, leaving 5 bases not matched to a gene. The CDR3 spans 16 residues. Germline CDR1 MNHEY, CDR2 SVGEGT. The chain's CDR3 is CASSYPGTGDNSPLHF. DNA of the CDR3: TGTGCCAGCAGTTACCCAGGGACAGGCGATAATTCACCCCTCCACTTT.

The genes are TRBV25-1 and TRBJ1-2; a weak D match, TRBD1 (5 bases). There are 16 residues in the CDR3. Germline CDR1 reads MGHDK; CDR2 reads SYGVNS. V shed 3 bases and J shed 4 bases, with 18 bases lying between them. In DNA, the CDR3 is TGTGCCAGCAGTGATTCAATCGACAGCCCGATCTATGGCTACACCTTC. Amino acid sequence: CASSDSIDSPIYGYTF.